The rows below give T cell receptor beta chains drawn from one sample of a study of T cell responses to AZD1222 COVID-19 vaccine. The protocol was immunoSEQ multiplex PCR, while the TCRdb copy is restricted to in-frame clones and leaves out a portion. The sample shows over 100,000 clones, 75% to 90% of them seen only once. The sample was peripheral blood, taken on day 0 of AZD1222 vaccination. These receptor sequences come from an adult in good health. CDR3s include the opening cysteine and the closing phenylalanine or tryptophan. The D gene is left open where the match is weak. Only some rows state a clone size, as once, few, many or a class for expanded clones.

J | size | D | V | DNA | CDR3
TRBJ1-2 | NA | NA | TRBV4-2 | TGTGCCAGCAGCCAACCCCGGGACCCTCAACCCGGGGGGTATGGCTACACCTTC | CASSQPRDPQPGGYGYTF
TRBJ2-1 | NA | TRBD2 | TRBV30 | TGTGCCTGCAGCGGGGGCCGTCGGTTCTTC | CACSGGRRFF
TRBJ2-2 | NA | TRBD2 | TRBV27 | TGTGCCAGCAGTTCGGGACTAGCGGGATACACCGGGGAGCTGTTTTTT | CASSSGLAGYTGELFF
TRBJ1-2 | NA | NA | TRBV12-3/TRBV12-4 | TGTGCCAGCAGCCGTACAGGGTGGCATGGCTACACCTTC | CASSRTGWHGYTF
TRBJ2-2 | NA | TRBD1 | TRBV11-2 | TGTGCCAGCATGCGACAGGGAAACACCGGGGAGCTGTTTTTT | CASMRQGNTGELFF
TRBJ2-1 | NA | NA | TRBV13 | TGTGCCAGCAGCTTAATTAGGAATGAGCAGTTCTTC | CASSLIRNEQFF
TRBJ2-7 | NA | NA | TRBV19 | TGTGCCAGTAGCCCCGGGACGGACTACGAGCAGTACTTC | CASSPGTDYEQYF
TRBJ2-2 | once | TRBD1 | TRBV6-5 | TGTGCCAGCAGTTACTCGGGACAGTCGAACACCGGGGAGCTGTTTTTT | CASSYSGQSNTGELFF
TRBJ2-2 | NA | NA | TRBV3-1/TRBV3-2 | TGTGCCAGCAGCCAAGTGACCGGGGAGCTGTTTTTT | CASSQVTGELFF
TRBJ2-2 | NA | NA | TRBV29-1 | TGCAGCGTTGAAGGGCCCGACACCGGGGAGCTGTTTTTT | CSVEGPDTGELFF
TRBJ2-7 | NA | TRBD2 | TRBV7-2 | TGTGCCAGCAGCCAGACTAGCGGGAGGGTCCACGAGCAGTACTTC | CASSQTSGRVHEQYF
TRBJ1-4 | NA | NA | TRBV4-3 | TGCGCCAGCAGCCAAGATATGGCCGCGTTGGGAAAACTGTTTTTT | CASSQDMAALGKLFF
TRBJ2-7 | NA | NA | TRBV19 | TGTGCCAGTAGTATGGGAGGGGGGCCCTACGAGCAGTACTTC | CASSMGGGPYEQYF
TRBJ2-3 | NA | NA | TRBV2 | TGTGCCAGCCGGAGTTCAGATACGCAGTATTTT | CASRSSDTQYF
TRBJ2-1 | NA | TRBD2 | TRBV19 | TGTGCCAGTAGTATCTGGCGCGGGACTAGCGGGAGGGCCAATGAGCAGTTCTTC | CASSIWRGTSGRANEQFF
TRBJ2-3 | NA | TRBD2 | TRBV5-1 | TGCGCCAGCACCCGCGGGGGGGCCCGCACAGATACGCAGTATTTT | CASTRGGARTDTQYF
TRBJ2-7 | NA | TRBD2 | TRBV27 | TGTGCCAGCAGCCTTGTACCGGGACTAGCGTACTACGAGCAGTACTTC | CASSLVPGLAYYEQYF
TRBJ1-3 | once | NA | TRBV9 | TGTGCCAGCAGCGTAGGCAGGGAGGGCCGGAGAAACACCATATATTTT | CASSVGREGRRNTIYF
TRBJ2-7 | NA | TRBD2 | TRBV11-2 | TGTGCCAGCAGCCCGGGGGGGGCCAAGGTGGGGCAGTACTTC | CASSPGGAKVGQYF
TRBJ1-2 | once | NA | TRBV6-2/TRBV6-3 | TGTGCCAGCAGTTACTCGGGATCAGGTGGGGGCTACACCTTC | CASSYSGSGGGYTF
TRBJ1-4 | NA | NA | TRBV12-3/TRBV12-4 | TGTGCCAGCAGTTGGGACCCAGGTGAAAAACTGTTTTTT | CASSWDPGEKLFF
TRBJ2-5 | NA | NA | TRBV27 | TGTGCCAGCAGCCAAAGAGTGGTGGAGACCCAGTACTTC | CASSQRVVETQYF
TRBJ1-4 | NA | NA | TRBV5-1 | TGCGCCAGCAGCGAGACAGACCGTAATGAAAAACTGTTTTTT | CASSETDRNEKLFF
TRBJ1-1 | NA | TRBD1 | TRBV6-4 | TGTGCCAGCTCATGGACAGGAGGAACTGAAGCTTTCTTT | CASSWTGGTEAFF
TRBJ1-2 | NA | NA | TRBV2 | TGTGCCAGCAGTGGTTTTGCTGGGGGCGCGGGCTATGGCTACACCTTC | CASSGFAGGAGYGYTF
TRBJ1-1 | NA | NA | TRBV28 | TGTGCCAGCGGCAGGGTTTCCCCTGAAGCTTTCTTT | CASGRVSPEAFF
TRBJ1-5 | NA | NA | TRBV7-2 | TGTGCCAGCAGCTTAGCGCGGGGAGTTGGTCAGCCCCAGCATTTT | CASSLARGVGQPQHF
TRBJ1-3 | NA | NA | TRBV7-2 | TGTGCCAGCAGTTTCGGGAGAGGTGGAAACACCATATATTTT | CASSFGRGGNTIYF
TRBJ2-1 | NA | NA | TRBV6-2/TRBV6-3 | TGTGCCAGCAGTCCGCCCTCATTCGTCGGGGCCGCTTACAATGAGCAGTTCTTC | CASSPPSFVGAAYNEQFF
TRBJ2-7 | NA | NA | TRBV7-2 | TGTGCCAGCAGCTTAGCGGGTCAGTCCTACGAGCAGTACTTC | CASSLAGQSYEQYF
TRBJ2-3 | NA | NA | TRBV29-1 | TGCAGCGAAACCGGGACCGACGGCACAGATACGCAGTATTTT | CSETGTDGTDTQYF
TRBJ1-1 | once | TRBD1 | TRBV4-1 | TGCGCCAGCAGCCAAGTCGCAGGGGGGATTAACACTGAAGCTTTCTTT | CASSQVAGGINTEAFF
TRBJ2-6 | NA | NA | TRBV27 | TGTGCCAGCAGTTTAGTCAGGGCTGGGGCCAACGTCCTGACTTTC | CASSLVRAGANVLTF
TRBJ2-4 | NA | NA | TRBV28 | TGTGCCAGCAGTTTCCCTCTTGCAAGCTCTCGCCCTAAAAACATTCAGTACTTC | CASSFPLASSRPKNIQYF
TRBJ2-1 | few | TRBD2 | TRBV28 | TGTGCCAGCAGTCGGACTAGCGGGAGGTACAATGAGCAGTTCTTC | CASSRTSGRYNEQFF
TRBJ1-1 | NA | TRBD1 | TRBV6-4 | TGTGCCAGCACTTGGACAGGCGGAGCTGAAGCTTTCTTT | CASTWTGGAEAFF
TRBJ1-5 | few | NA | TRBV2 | TGTGCCAGCAGTGACGGGCCGATTCAGCTCAATCAGCCCCAGCATTTT | CASSDGPIQLNQPQHF
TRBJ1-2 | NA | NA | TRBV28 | TGTGCCAGCAGTTTAAGGGGACACGACTATGGCTACACCTTC | CASSLRGHDYGYTF
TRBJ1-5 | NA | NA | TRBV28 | TGTGCCAGCAACAGGGACGAGGTTCAGCCCCAGCATTTT | CASNRDEVQPQHF
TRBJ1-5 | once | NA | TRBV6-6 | TGTGCCAGCAGTTACTCGTCGTTGCCCCAGCATTTT | CASSYSSLPQHF
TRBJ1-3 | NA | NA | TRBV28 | TGTGCCAGCAATTCAAAATACCGAAACACCATATATTTT | CASNSKYRNTIYF
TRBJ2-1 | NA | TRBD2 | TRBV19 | TGTGCCAGCACTAGGACTAGCGGGAGTAACAATGAGCAGTTCTTC | CASTRTSGSNNEQFF
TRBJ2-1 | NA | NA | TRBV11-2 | TGTGCCAGCACCCCAGGGGCAACCTACAATGAGCAGTTCTTC | CASTPGATYNEQFF
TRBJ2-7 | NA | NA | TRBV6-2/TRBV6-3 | TGTGCCAGCAGTTACAAAAGTGGGGGCCCCTACGAGCAGTACTTC | CASSYKSGGPYEQYF
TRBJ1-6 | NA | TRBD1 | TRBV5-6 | TGTGCCAGTGCCTGGGACAGGGGAAATTCACCCCTCCACTTT | CASAWDRGNSPLHF
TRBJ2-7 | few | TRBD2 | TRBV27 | TGTGCCAGCAGTAGTGGGACCGGGGGGGGCGACGAGCAGTACTTC | CASSSGTGGGDEQYF
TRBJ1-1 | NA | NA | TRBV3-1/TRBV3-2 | TGTGCCAGCAGCCAAGCCACGTCAAGATACACTGAAGCTTTCTTT | CASSQATSRYTEAFF
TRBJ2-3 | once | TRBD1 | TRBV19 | TGTGCCAGTAGTCCCTTGACAGGGGGCGCGAATACGCAGTATTTT | CASSPLTGGANTQYF
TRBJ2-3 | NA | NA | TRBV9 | TGTGCCAGCAGCTCCAGACAGAGGGGGGCAGATACGCAGTATTTT | CASSSRQRGADTQYF
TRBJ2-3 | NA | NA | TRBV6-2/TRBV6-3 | TGTGCCAGCAGTTATCTGAGGCCAGATACGCAGTATTTT | CASSYLRPDTQYF
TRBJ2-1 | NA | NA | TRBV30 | TGTGCCTGGAGTGTACCCCCGGGTTACAATGAGCAGTTCTTC | CAWSVPPGYNEQFF
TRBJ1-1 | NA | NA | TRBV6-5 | TGTGCCAGCAGTACGGACAGAGGCCAAGCTTTCTTT | CASSTDRGQAFF
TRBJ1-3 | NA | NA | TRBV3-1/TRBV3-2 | TGTGCCAGCAGCCAAGGACTCTCTGGAAACACCATATATTTT | CASSQGLSGNTIYF
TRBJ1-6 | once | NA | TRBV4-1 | TGCGCCAGCAGCCACCTTCAGGATAATTCACCCCTCCACTTT | CASSHLQDNSPLHF
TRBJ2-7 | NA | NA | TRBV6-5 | TGTGCCAGCAGTTACTCCAGGGGTTCCGAGCAGTACTTC | CASSYSRGSEQYF
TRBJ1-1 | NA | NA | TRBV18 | TGTGCCAGCTCACCAAAAGCCGGTCCCGGGATTGAAGCTTTCTTT | CASSPKAGPGIEAFF
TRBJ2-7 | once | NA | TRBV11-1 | TGTGCCAGCAGCTTAGTGCAAGGAGCCTACGAGCAGTACTTC | CASSLVQGAYEQYF
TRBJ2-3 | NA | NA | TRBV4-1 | TGCGCCAGCAGCCCGGTTTTGGGTACGCAGTATTTT | CASSPVLGTQYF
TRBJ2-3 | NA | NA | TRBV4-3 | TGCGCCAGCAGCCAGGCAGGAACAACAGATACGCAGTATTTT | CASSQAGTTDTQYF